This is a list of T cell receptor beta chains from one sample in a study of regulatory T cells in long-lasting Graves disease. One entry per CDR3 protein results from TCRdb running MiXCR on the multiplex PCR reads. The data hold about 460,000 distinct CDR3 sequences, with around a fifth observed a single time. Material: peripheral blood mononuclear cells (PBMCs), obtained when the disease was refractory, from a patient treated with antithyroid drugs. These TCRs come from a female donor with Graves disease. The CDR3 runs from the conserved cysteine through the conserved F or W. D genes are given only for firm matches. The size field is filled for only some rows; it gives once, few, many or a size class.

J gene | clone size | V gene | D gene | CDR3 protein | CDR3 DNA
TRBJ2-7 | many | TRBV28 | TRBD2 | CASSTLGGSIYEQYF | TGTGCCAGCAGTACTCTTGGCGGGAGTATATACGAGCAGTACTTC
TRBJ1-6 | many | TRBV6-1 | - | CASSPRPGYSPLHF | TGTGCCAGCAGTCCCCGGCCAGGATATTCACCCCTCCACTTT
TRBJ1-5 | few | TRBV7-9 | TRBD1 | CASSLGTGVQPQHF | TGTGCCAGCAGCCTTGGGACAGGGGTCCAGCCCCAGCATTTT
TRBJ1-3 | - | TRBV15 | - | CATSIGAEGNTIYF | TGTGCCACCAGCATTGGAGCCGAAGGAAACACCATATATTTT
TRBJ2-3 | - | TRBV12-3/TRBV12-4 | TRBD1 | CASSSNGQGSDTQYF | TGTGCCAGCAGTTCCAATGGACAGGGTTCAGATACGCAGTATTTT
TRBJ1-3 | few | TRBV6-2/TRBV6-3 | - | CTSVTLSDGNTIYF | TGTACCAGCGTCACACTTTCGGATGGAAACACCATATATTTT
TRBJ2-7 | few | TRBV27 | - | CASSLLGLRRDSYEQYF | TGTGCCAGCAGTTTATTGGGTTTGAGACGGGATTCCTACGAGCAGTACTTC
TRBJ1-2 | - | TRBV5-1 | TRBD1 | CASNRDRSYGYTF | TGCGCCAGCAACCGGGACAGGAGCTATGGCTACACCTTC
TRBJ1-5 | few | TRBV7-2 | - | CASTPWSNSNQPQHF | TGTGCCAGCACCCCTTGGAGCAATAGCAATCAGCCCCAGCATTTT
TRBJ1-2 | many | TRBV2 | TRBD1 | CASSAGQVYGYTF | TGTGCCAGCAGTGCTGGACAGGTCTATGGCTACACCTTC
TRBJ1-3 | few | TRBV2 | - | CASRGGNTIYF | TGTGCCAGCCGGGGTGGAAACACCATATATTTT
TRBJ1-6 | few | TRBV11-2 | - | CASSLVANSPLHF | TGTGCCAGCAGCTTAGTCGCGAATTCACCCCTCCACTTT
TRBJ1-5 | many | TRBV28 | - | CASSSTEYSNQPQHF | TGTGCCAGCAGTTCGACTGAGTATAGCAATCAGCCCCAGCATTTT
TRBJ1-1 | - | TRBV7-2 | - | CASSRNGQNTEAFF | TGTGCCAGCAGCCGCAACGGACAGAACACTGAAGCTTTCTTT
TRBJ1-5 | few | TRBV3-1 | TRBD1 | CASSQGRQGQPQHF | TGTGCCAGCAGCCAAGGGCGACAGGGTCAGCCCCAGCATTTT
TRBJ1-5 | - | TRBV7-2 | - | CASSPVGGVEQPQHF | TGTGCCAGCAGCCCGGTGGGGGGGGTCGAGCAGCCCCAGCATTTT
TRBJ1-6 | few | TRBV7-2 | - | CASSAWTRGGNSPLHF | TGTGCCAGCAGCGCCTGGACACGGGGGGGGAATTCACCCCTCCACTTT
TRBJ2-7 | few | TRBV19 | - | CASSQLLSPPRYF | TGTGCCAGTAGCCAACTTTTGTCGCCTCCGAGGTACTTC
TRBJ2-7 | few | TRBV28 | - | CASSLSSGRAEWQYF | TGTGCCAGCAGTTTATCGTCGGGACGCGCCGAATGGCAGTACTTC
TRBJ2-3 | few | TRBV7-2 | - | CASSANRDLADTQYF | TGTGCCAGCAGCGCAAATCGTGACCTTGCAGATACGCAGTATTTT
TRBJ2-7 | few | TRBV30 | TRBD1 | CAWNGEGQDPYEQYF | TGTGCCTGGAATGGAGAGGGACAGGACCCCTACGAGCAGTACTTC
TRBJ2-2 | - | TRBV13 | - | CASSLIARRDTGELFF | TGTGCCAGCAGCTTGATAGCGCGGAGGGACACCGGGGAGCTGTTTTTT
TRBJ2-1 | - | TRBV15 | - | CATSRGTGIREQFF | TGTGCCACCAGCAGAGGGACGGGGATTAGGGAGCAGTTCTTC
TRBJ2-7 | many | TRBV28 | TRBD1 | CASLPTGAVVVYEQYF | TGTGCCAGCCTCCCGACAGGGGCGGTAGTTGTCTACGAGCAGTACTTC
TRBJ1-2 | many | TRBV28 | TRBD1 | CATFGGTGDGYTF | TGTGCCACTTTCGGGGGGACAGGGGATGGCTACACCTTC
TRBJ1-2 | many | TRBV28 | - | CATTDSNYGYTF | TGTGCTACTACAGATTCTAACTATGGCTACACCTTC
TRBJ2-7 | few | TRBV12-3/TRBV12-4 | - | CASSLSSQAWYEQYF | TGTGCCAGCAGTTTATCTTCGCAGGCATGGTACGAGCAGTACTTC
TRBJ2-5 | many | TRBV28 | - | CASSDRLRRTKETQYF | TGTGCCAGCAGCGACAGGTTAAGGAGGACGAAAGAGACCCAGTACTTC
TRBJ1-1 | few | TRBV19 | - | CASSPPGQPTEAFF | TGTGCCAGTAGCCCCCCTGGGCAGCCTACTGAAGCTTTCTTT
TRBJ2-7 | many | TRBV2 | TRBD1 | CASRTGNEQYF | TGTGCCAGCAGGACAGGGAACGAGCAGTACTTC
TRBJ1-2 | many | TRBV20-1 | - | CSASGHTVHREPNYGYTF | TGCAGTGCTAGTGGTCACACGGTACACAGGGAGCCTAACTATGGCTACACCTTC
TRBJ2-7 | many | TRBV2 | - | CASSEEADLAYEQYF | TGTGCCAGCAGTGAAGAGGCGGACCTGGCCTACGAGCAGTACTTC
TRBJ1-1 | - | TRBV7-9 | - | CASSPQGSGVTEAFF | TGTGCCAGCAGCCCCCAGGGGTCTGGGGTCACTGAAGCTTTCTTT
TRBJ2-7 | many | TRBV5-1 | TRBD2 | CASSSVAGVAEQYF | TGCGCCAGCAGCTCTGTAGCGGGAGTTGCGGAGCAGTACTTC
TRBJ1-3 | - | TRBV7-2 | - | CASSLDGGGSGNTIYF | TGTGCCAGCAGCTTAGACGGGGGGGGATCTGGAAACACCATATATTTT
TRBJ1-1 | few | TRBV25-1 | - | CASSRQTDLNTEAFF | TGTGCCAGCAGTCGCCAGACAGATCTGAACACTGAAGCTTTCTTT
TRBJ1-2 | few | TRBV30 | TRBD1 | CAWFTGAALYGYTF | TGTGCCTGGTTTACAGGGGCGGCCCTCTATGGCTACACCTTC
TRBJ2-2 | many | TRBV2 | TRBD2 | CASTSSGGAHTGELFF | TGTGCCAGCACCAGTAGCGGGGGGGCCCACACCGGGGAGCTGTTTTTT
TRBJ2-3 | many | TRBV28 | - | CASSLTGPSTQYF | TGTGCCAGCAGTCTAACCGGGCCTAGTACGCAGTATTTT
TRBJ1-5 | few | TRBV7-2 | - | CASSLDYRQPQHF | TGTGCCAGCAGCTTAGATTATCGGCAGCCCCAGCATTTT
TRBJ2-5 | few | TRBV4-3 | - | CASNLGAVVGETQYF | TGCGCCAGCAATCTGGGAGCGGTAGTAGGGGAGACCCAGTACTTC
TRBJ2-5 | many | TRBV2 | - | CASSGGLGVPRTQYF | TGTGCCAGCAGTGGGGGGTTAGGGGTCCCGCGGACCCAGTACTTC